The 2 T cell receptor beta chains in this list originate from one sample, sequenced in a study of blood T cell repertoires in COVID-19. Only in-frame clones appear in the TCRdb table, and some are missing; sequencing was by immunoSEQ multiplex PCR. This sample has 330,000 or so clones, with approximately 91% found just once. Specimen: PBMCs or T cells enriched from blood (not recorded which). These receptor sequences come from a woman younger than 45 who had been exposed to COVID-19.

This clone was seen a few times. J is TRBJ1-2 and V is TRBV6-5; 9 nucleotides align to TRBD1. In germline, CDR1 is MNHEY, CDR2 SVGAGI. V was clipped by 2 bases and J by 8 bases; unmatched bases: 9. The CDR3 length is 15 residues. CDR3 loop: CASSYVTGDREGYTF. The CDR3 nucleotides read TGTGCCAGCAGTTACGTGACCGGGGACAGGGAGGGCTACACCTTC.

This chain connects TRBV18 to TRBJ2-1; TRBD2 matches 9 bases. The V and J ends lost 2 bases and 5 bases, in that order; junction bases with no gene match: 4. Per the germline V gene, CDR1 is KGHSH and CDR2 is LQKENI. This CDR3 region has 15 residues. The DNA for the CDR3 is TGTGCCAGCTCACCAAAGGCTAGCGGGGACAATGAGCAGTTCTTC. Protein: CASSPKASGDNEQFF.